A selection of T cell receptor beta chains follows, all from one sample in a study of molecular identifiers for immune sequencing clone quantification. TCRdb itself ran the PCR reads through MiXCR, one entry per CDR3 protein. The sample contains around 470,000 distinct CDR3 sequences, 20% to 25% of which appear only once. Sequenced material: naive CD8+ T cells from blood, with Jurkat cell RNA spiked in. These receptors all come from a human donor in good health. Some libraries in this study had Jurkat cell RNA spiked in. Each CDR3 is given with its conserved first and last residue. Fields, in order: J gene, clone size, D gene, V gene, CDR3 DNA, CDR3 protein. The D gene is left open where the match is weak. The size field is filled for only some rows; it gives once, few, many or a size class.

j_gene: TRBJ2-7
abundance: NA
d_gene: TRBD1
v_gene: TRBV4-3
CDR3nt: TGCGCCAGCAGCCAGGGGACAGGGGTAGCCTACGAGCAGTACTTC
CDR3aa: CASSQGTGVAYEQYF

j_gene: TRBJ2-7
abundance: NA
d_gene: TRBD2
v_gene: TRBV7-2
CDR3nt: TGTGCCAGCAGCTTAGTTACTAGCGGGGGGATCGACGAGCAGTACTTC
CDR3aa: CASSLVTSGGIDEQYF

j_gene: TRBJ2-2
abundance: NA
d_gene: NA
v_gene: TRBV7-9
CDR3nt: TGTGCCAGCAGCCAAACACCGGGCCCCGGGGAGCTGTTTTTT
CDR3aa: CASSQTPGPGELFF

j_gene: TRBJ2-5
abundance: many
d_gene: NA
v_gene: TRBV4-3
CDR3nt: TGCGCCAGCAGCCAGGGACTGGGGCCTGGGACCCAGTACTTC
CDR3aa: CASSQGLGPGTQYF

j_gene: TRBJ1-4
abundance: NA
d_gene: NA
v_gene: TRBV11-2
CDR3nt: TGTGCCAGCAGCTTATCGCGACAGAGCCGCGATGAAAAACTGTTTTTT
CDR3aa: CASSLSRQSRDEKLFF

j_gene: TRBJ2-3
abundance: many
d_gene: TRBD2
v_gene: TRBV20-1
CDR3nt: TGCAGTGCGATCGGACAGGAACCGGGACTAGCAACAGATACGCAGTATTTT
CDR3aa: CSAIGQEPGLATDTQYF

j_gene: TRBJ2-2
abundance: NA
d_gene: NA
v_gene: TRBV9
CDR3nt: TGTGCCAGCAGCGTAGGTCACGCCGGGGAGCTGTCTTTT
CDR3aa: CASSVGHAGELSF

j_gene: TRBJ2-3
abundance: many
d_gene: TRBD1
v_gene: TRBV5-6
CDR3nt: TGTGCCAGCAGCGACGAGGAGACAGGGGATTTTGGCACAGATACGCAGTATTTT
CDR3aa: CASSDEETGDFGTDTQYF

j_gene: TRBJ2-1
abundance: NA
d_gene: NA
v_gene: TRBV30
CDR3nt: TGTGCCTGGAATGAGCAGTTCTTC
CDR3aa: CAWNEQFF

j_gene: TRBJ2-2
abundance: NA
d_gene: TRBD1
v_gene: TRBV11-1
CDR3nt: TGTGCCAGCAGCTTATACACAGGGGAAGAGGGGGAGCTGTTTTTT
CDR3aa: CASSLYTGEEGELFF

j_gene: TRBJ2-7
abundance: few
d_gene: TRBD1
v_gene: TRBV5-4
CDR3nt: TGTGCCAGCAGCTCAGGGGACAGGGGGAGCTACGAGCAGTACTTC
CDR3aa: CASSSGDRGSYEQYF

j_gene: TRBJ2-2
abundance: many
d_gene: NA
v_gene: TRBV6-5
CDR3nt: TGTGCCAGCAGTTATACAGGACCCGGGGAGCTGTTTTTT
CDR3aa: CASSYTGPGELFF

j_gene: TRBJ2-5
abundance: NA
d_gene: TRBD2
v_gene: TRBV7-2
CDR3nt: TGTGCCAGCAGCTTCCCGGGACTAGCGGCGAGGGGAGAGACCCAGTACTTC
CDR3aa: CASSFPGLAARGETQYF

j_gene: TRBJ1-4
abundance: many
d_gene: NA
v_gene: TRBV7-9
CDR3nt: TGTGCCAGCAGCTTCACCGATGAAAAACTGTTTTTT
CDR3aa: CASSFTDEKLFF

j_gene: TRBJ2-4
abundance: many
d_gene: NA
v_gene: TRBV29-1
CDR3nt: TGCAGCGTTGAAGATCCCCGGGAGACCAAAAACATTCAGTACTTC
CDR3aa: CSVEDPRETKNIQYF

j_gene: TRBJ2-7
abundance: NA
d_gene: TRBD1
v_gene: TRBV7-2
CDR3nt: TGTGCCAGCAGCTTAGCGCCGGGACAGGGGGCATTCCAGTACTTC
CDR3aa: CASSLAPGQGAFQYF

j_gene: TRBJ2-1
abundance: NA
d_gene: TRBD2
v_gene: TRBV12-3/TRBV12-4
CDR3nt: TGTGCCAGCAGTTTACCCCGGGACTACAACAGGGAGCAGTTCTTC
CDR3aa: CASSLPRDYNREQFF

j_gene: TRBJ2-7
abundance: NA
d_gene: NA
v_gene: TRBV5-1
CDR3nt: TGCGCCAGCAGCTTATGTAGCGGCTCCTACGAGCAGTACTTC
CDR3aa: CASSLCSGSYEQYF

j_gene: TRBJ2-7
abundance: few
d_gene: TRBD2
v_gene: TRBV9
CDR3nt: TGTGCCAGCAGCGTAGCTGGGACTAGCGGGAGCTACGAGCAGTACTTC
CDR3aa: CASSVAGTSGSYEQYF

j_gene: TRBJ2-5
abundance: many
d_gene: TRBD1
v_gene: TRBV5-5
CDR3nt: TGTGCCAGCTCCACAGGGGGCCAAGAGACCCAGTACTTC
CDR3aa: CASSTGGQETQYF

j_gene: TRBJ2-1
abundance: NA
d_gene: TRBD2
v_gene: TRBV27
CDR3nt: TGTGCCAGCAGTTTATTTCTAGCGGGAGGGCCGGGTGAGCAGTTCTTC
CDR3aa: CASSLFLAGGPGEQFF

j_gene: TRBJ2-3
abundance: NA
d_gene: NA
v_gene: TRBV20-1
CDR3nt: TGCAGTGCTCGGAACTGGCCCGATACGCAGTATTTT
CDR3aa: CSARNWPDTQYF

j_gene: TRBJ2-5
abundance: many
d_gene: NA
v_gene: TRBV5-1
CDR3nt: TGCGCCAGCAGCCTGGCGTACCAAGAGACCCAGTACTTC
CDR3aa: CASSLAYQETQYF

j_gene: TRBJ2-7
abundance: NA
d_gene: NA
v_gene: TRBV7-9
CDR3nt: TGTGCCAGCAGCCCGAATGCCAACGAGCAGTACTTC
CDR3aa: CASSPNANEQYF

j_gene: TRBJ2-3
abundance: NA
d_gene: TRBD2
v_gene: TRBV20-1
CDR3nt: TGCAGTGCTAGTTCGGTCTGGCTAGCGGGAGCAGATACGCAGTATTTT
CDR3aa: CSASSVWLAGADTQYF

j_gene: TRBJ2-3
abundance: many
d_gene: TRBD2
v_gene: TRBV28
CDR3nt: TGTGCCAGCAGTTTAGGGTCTAGCGGGAGGGGATTCACAGATACGCAGTATTTT
CDR3aa: CASSLGSSGRGFTDTQYF

j_gene: TRBJ2-5
abundance: many
d_gene: NA
v_gene: TRBV23-1
CDR3nt: TGCGCCAGCTACCTTGGTACCGCAGAGACCCAGTACTTC
CDR3aa: CASYLGTAETQYF

j_gene: TRBJ1-2
abundance: NA
d_gene: TRBD1
v_gene: TRBV9
CDR3nt: TGTGCCAGCAGCGCAACCCCGGGACAGGGGTTAGGCGGCTACACCTTC
CDR3aa: CASSATPGQGLGGYTF

j_gene: TRBJ1-5
abundance: few
d_gene: NA
v_gene: TRBV4-2
CDR3nt: TGTGCCAGCAGCCAAGACCCCCCTGTTGGGGGGCTTAGCAATCAGCCCCAGCATTTT
CDR3aa: CASSQDPPVGGLSNQPQHF

j_gene: TRBJ2-4
abundance: many
d_gene: NA
v_gene: TRBV29-1
CDR3nt: TGCAGCGTTGTGGATTGGAAGGGTTCGGCCAAAAACATTCAGTACTTC
CDR3aa: CSVVDWKGSAKNIQYF

j_gene: TRBJ2-2
abundance: many
d_gene: NA
v_gene: TRBV13
CDR3nt: TGTGCCAGCAGCTTAGGCCCCGTAACCGGGGAGCTGTTTTTT
CDR3aa: CASSLGPVTGELFF

j_gene: TRBJ2-3
abundance: many
d_gene: TRBD2
v_gene: TRBV27
CDR3nt: TGTGCCAGCAGTTTCCCAGGACTAGCGGGTCGCACAGATACGCAGTATTTT
CDR3aa: CASSFPGLAGRTDTQYF

j_gene: TRBJ1-1
abundance: many
d_gene: NA
v_gene: TRBV2
CDR3nt: TGTGCCAGCCGAAGAGTAAACACTGAAGCTTTCTTT
CDR3aa: CASRRVNTEAFF

j_gene: TRBJ2-3
abundance: many
d_gene: NA
v_gene: TRBV6-1
CDR3nt: TGTGCCAGCAGTGAACTAGGCCCTAGCACAGATACGCAGTATTTT
CDR3aa: CASSELGPSTDTQYF

j_gene: TRBJ2-1
abundance: NA
d_gene: NA
v_gene: TRBV19
CDR3nt: TGTGCCAGTAGAACTACGTATGGGAACTACGATGAGCAGTTCTTC
CDR3aa: CASRTTYGNYDEQFF

j_gene: TRBJ2-7
abundance: NA
d_gene: NA
v_gene: TRBV4-3
CDR3nt: TGCGCCAGCAGCCAAGAGGGCGAGGGGGTCGCCTACGAGCAGTGCTTC
CDR3aa: CASSQEGEGVAYEQCF

j_gene: TRBJ1-1
abundance: few
d_gene: NA
v_gene: TRBV19
CDR3nt: TGTGCCAGTAGTATACAGGGGAGCACTGAAGCTTTCTTT
CDR3aa: CASSIQGSTEAFF

j_gene: TRBJ2-3
abundance: NA
d_gene: TRBD2
v_gene: TRBV29-1
CDR3nt: TGCAGCGTTGAAAATCTGGGCGGGGGGATTACAGATACGCAGTATTTT
CDR3aa: CSVENLGGGITDTQYF

j_gene: TRBJ1-3
abundance: NA
d_gene: NA
v_gene: TRBV2
CDR3nt: TGTGCCCGGCACCGAGGGGGTGGAAACACCATATATTTT
CDR3aa: CARHRGGGNTIYF

j_gene: TRBJ1-1
abundance: few
d_gene: NA
v_gene: TRBV27
CDR3nt: TGTGCCAGCAGTTTGTCGGCAGGCGCTTGGAACACTGAAGCTTTCTTT
CDR3aa: CASSLSAGAWNTEAFF

j_gene: TRBJ1-2
abundance: many
d_gene: NA
v_gene: TRBV29-1
CDR3nt: TGCAGCGTTGAAAATGGGGGCTGGGGCTACACCTTC
CDR3aa: CSVENGGWGYTF

j_gene: TRBJ1-1
abundance: few
d_gene: NA
v_gene: TRBV6-5
CDR3nt: TGTGCCAGCAGTTTCCAGAACGGGGGTAGGACTGAAGCTTTCTTT
CDR3aa: CASSFQNGGRTEAFF

j_gene: TRBJ2-3
abundance: few
d_gene: NA
v_gene: TRBV7-6
CDR3nt: TGTGCCAGCAGCTTAGGGGACCGACGAGATACGCAGTATTTT
CDR3aa: CASSLGDRRDTQYF

j_gene: TRBJ2-5
abundance: few
d_gene: NA
v_gene: TRBV7-6
CDR3nt: TGTGCCAGCAGCTTAAATAGCGGTACTGAAGAGACCCAGTACTTC
CDR3aa: CASSLNSGTEETQYF

j_gene: TRBJ1-5
abundance: NA
d_gene: NA
v_gene: TRBV28
CDR3nt: TGTGCCAGCAGTATATTTACGGAGAATCAGCCCCAGCATTTT
CDR3aa: CASSIFTENQPQHF

j_gene: TRBJ2-2
abundance: many
d_gene: NA
v_gene: TRBV20-1
CDR3nt: TGCAGTGCTAGAGTCGGTTTCCCGAACACCGGGGAGCTGTTTTTT
CDR3aa: CSARVGFPNTGELFF

j_gene: TRBJ2-3
abundance: many
d_gene: NA
v_gene: TRBV27
CDR3nt: TGTGCCGCGGGGTTCCAGGGGGATACGCAGTATTTT
CDR3aa: CAAGFQGDTQYF

j_gene: TRBJ1-1
abundance: NA
d_gene: NA
v_gene: TRBV30
CDR3nt: TGTGCCTGGAGTGTAATAAACACTGAAGCTTTCTTT
CDR3aa: CAWSVINTEAFF

j_gene: TRBJ2-3
abundance: many
d_gene: TRBD2
v_gene: TRBV24-1
CDR3nt: TGTGCCACCAGTGTAGGGAGGGCAGATACGCAGTATTTT
CDR3aa: CATSVGRADTQYF

j_gene: TRBJ2-2
abundance: many
d_gene: NA
v_gene: TRBV20-1
CDR3nt: TGCAGTGCTAGATCCGAGAACACCGGGGAGCTGTTTTTT
CDR3aa: CSARSENTGELFF

j_gene: TRBJ1-4
abundance: NA
d_gene: NA
v_gene: TRBV7-9
CDR3nt: TGTGCCAGCAGCTTTTCCATAAGATCTGGTGAAAAACTGTTTTTT
CDR3aa: CASSFSIRSGEKLFF

j_gene: TRBJ2-7
abundance: NA
d_gene: NA
v_gene: TRBV6-5
CDR3nt: TGTGCCAGCAGTTACCAGGGCTCCTACGAGCAGTACTTC
CDR3aa: CASSYQGSYEQYF

j_gene: TRBJ1-5
abundance: few
d_gene: NA
v_gene: TRBV9
CDR3nt: TGTGCCAGCAGCGGAACAGACTATCAGCCCCAGCATTTT
CDR3aa: CASSGTDYQPQHF